This TCR beta chain was observed in a study of regulatory T cells in long-lasting Graves disease. Combining iRepertoire HTBI primers with Arm-PCR of CDR3 regions, the authors built TCR beta libraries. TCRdb itself ran the multiplex PCR reads through MiXCR, one entry per CDR3 protein. The sample holds approximately 470,000 distinct CDR3 sequences, around 16% seen once. Whole-study results and caveats: Among samples with persistent disease, TRBV28, TRBJ1-2 and TRBJ2-5 were favored.

Time point given: newly diagnosed GD, antithyroid drugs for less than 3 months. After RNA was extracted from PBMCs, the TCR library was made from it. Germline V gene lookup returns CDR1 ENHRY and CDR2 SYGVKD. J lost 2 bases, V lost 3 bases, and 1 base had no gene match. The CDR3 spans 15 residues. In its sample, this clonotype was seen many times. The antigen is unknown. In addition, the sample was reused for a study of T cells in Graves' hyperthyroidism and ophthalmopathy. According to that study: Most expanded thyroid clonotypes above 0.001 also appeared in blood.

The clonotype originates from a man aged 35 to 55 with Graves disease. The genes are TRBV10-3 and TRBJ2-1, with 10 bases matching TRBD1. Sequenced material: peripheral blood mononuclear cells (PBMCs), taken at new diagnosis, from a patient treated with antithyroid drugs. The CDR3 reads CAISDGTGAYNEQFF. The DNA for the CDR3 is TGTGCCATCAGTGACGGGACAGGGGCCTACAATGAGCAGTTCTTC.